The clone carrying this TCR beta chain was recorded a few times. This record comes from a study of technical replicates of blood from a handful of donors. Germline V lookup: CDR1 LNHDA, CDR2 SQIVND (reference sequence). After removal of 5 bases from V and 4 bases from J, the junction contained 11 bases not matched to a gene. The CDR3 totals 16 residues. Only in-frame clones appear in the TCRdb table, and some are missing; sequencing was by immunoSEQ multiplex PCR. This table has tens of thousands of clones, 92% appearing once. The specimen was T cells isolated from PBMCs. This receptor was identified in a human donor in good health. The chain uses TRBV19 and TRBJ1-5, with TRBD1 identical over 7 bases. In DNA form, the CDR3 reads TGTGCCAGTAGTTTCCGCCCCGGGACAGCTAATCAGCCCCAGCATTTT. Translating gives CASSFRPGTANQPQHF.